This TCR beta chain stems from a study of identifying expanded T cells in peripheral blood. Findings and caveats of the study: Variance in clone template counts between roughly 2-week samples significantly increased with total template count across all healthy donors.

Sequencing was performed with immunoSEQ multiplex PCR; in TCRdb, only in-frame clones are kept and a portion is missing. The table shows roughly 100,000 clones, with approximately 90% occurring only once. Germline assignment: CDR1 SGHTA and CDR2 FQGNSA. This CDR3 region has 14 residues. Trimming shortened V by 2 bases and J by 1 base, and 8 bases separated the two germline ends. As concerns this clone: The antigen is not known.

During the collection period, no donor immune events like infections were recorded. The gene calls are TRBV7-2 and TRBJ1-1; D uncertain. This sequence was found in a person aged 18-70 years in good health. The specimen was blood. The CDR3 region is CASSLYSWNTEAFF. The CDR3 bases are TGTGCCAGCAGCTTATACAGTTGGAACACTGAAGCTTTCTTT.